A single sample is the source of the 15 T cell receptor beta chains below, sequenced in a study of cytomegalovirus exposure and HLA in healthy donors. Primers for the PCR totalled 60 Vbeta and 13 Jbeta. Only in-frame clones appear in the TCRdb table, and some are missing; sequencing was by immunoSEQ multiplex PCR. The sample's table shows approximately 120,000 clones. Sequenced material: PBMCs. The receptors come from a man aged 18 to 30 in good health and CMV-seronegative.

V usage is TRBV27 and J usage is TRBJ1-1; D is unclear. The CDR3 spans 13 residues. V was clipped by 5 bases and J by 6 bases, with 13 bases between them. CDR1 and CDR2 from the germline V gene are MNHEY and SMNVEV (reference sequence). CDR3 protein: CASSLVERSEAFF. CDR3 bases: TGTGCCAGCAGTCTGGTCGAGAGGTCTGAAGCTTTCTTT.

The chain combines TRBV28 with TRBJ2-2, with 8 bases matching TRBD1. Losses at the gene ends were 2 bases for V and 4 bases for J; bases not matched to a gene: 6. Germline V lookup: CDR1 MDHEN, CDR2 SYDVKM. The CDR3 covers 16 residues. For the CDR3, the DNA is TGTGCCAGCAGTTTAAGCCCAGGGGGCCCCACCGGGGAGCTGTTTTTT. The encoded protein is CASSLSPGGPTGELFF.

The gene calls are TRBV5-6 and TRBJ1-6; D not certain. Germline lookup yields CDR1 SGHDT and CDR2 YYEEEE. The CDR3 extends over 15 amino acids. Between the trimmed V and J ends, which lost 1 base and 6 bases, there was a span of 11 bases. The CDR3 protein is CASSLPGVGNSPLHF. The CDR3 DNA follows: TGTGCCAGCAGCTTGCCGGGTGTTGGTAATTCACCCCTCCACTTT.

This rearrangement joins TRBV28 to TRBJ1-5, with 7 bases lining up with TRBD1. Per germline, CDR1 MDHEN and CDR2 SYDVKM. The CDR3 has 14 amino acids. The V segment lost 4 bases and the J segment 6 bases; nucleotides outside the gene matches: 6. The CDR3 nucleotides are TGTGCCAGCAGTTACGGGACAGACGGTCAGCCCCAGCATTTT. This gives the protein CASSYGTDGQPQHF.

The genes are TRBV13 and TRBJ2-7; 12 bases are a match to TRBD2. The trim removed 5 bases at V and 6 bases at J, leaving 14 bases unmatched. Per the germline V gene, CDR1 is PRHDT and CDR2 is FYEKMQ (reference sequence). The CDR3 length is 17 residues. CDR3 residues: CASSTEGLAGGPGEQYF. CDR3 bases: TGTGCCAGCAGCACCGAGGGGCTAGCGGGAGGGCCTGGCGAGCAGTACTTC.

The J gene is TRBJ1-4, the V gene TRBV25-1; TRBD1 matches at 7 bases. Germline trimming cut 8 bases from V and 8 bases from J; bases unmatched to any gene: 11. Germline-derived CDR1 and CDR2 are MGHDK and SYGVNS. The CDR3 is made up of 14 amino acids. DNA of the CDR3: TGTGCCAGCGGCCACAGGGGTCTAGAAGAAAAACTGTTTTTT. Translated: CASGHRGLEEKLFF.

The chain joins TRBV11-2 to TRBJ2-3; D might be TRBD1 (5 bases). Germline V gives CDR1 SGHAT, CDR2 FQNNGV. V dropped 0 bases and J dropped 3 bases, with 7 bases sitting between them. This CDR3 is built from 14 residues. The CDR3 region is CASSLDKGTDTQYF. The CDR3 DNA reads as TGTGCCAGCAGCTTAGATAAGGGGACAGATACGCAGTATTTT.

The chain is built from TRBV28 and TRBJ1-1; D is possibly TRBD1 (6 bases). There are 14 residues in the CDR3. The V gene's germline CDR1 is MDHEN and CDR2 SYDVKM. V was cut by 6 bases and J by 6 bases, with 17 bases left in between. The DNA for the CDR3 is TGTGCCAGCAGCTATGGGGGCGCGGTGGCTGAAGCTTTCTTT. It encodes CASSYGGAVAEAFF.

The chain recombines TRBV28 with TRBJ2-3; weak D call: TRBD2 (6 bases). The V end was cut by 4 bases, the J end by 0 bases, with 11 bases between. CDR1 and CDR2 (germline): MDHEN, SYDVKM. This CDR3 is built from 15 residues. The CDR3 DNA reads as TGTGCCAGCAGTTCGGGCGGGGAAAGCACAGATACGCAGTATTTT. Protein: CASSSGGESTDTQYF.

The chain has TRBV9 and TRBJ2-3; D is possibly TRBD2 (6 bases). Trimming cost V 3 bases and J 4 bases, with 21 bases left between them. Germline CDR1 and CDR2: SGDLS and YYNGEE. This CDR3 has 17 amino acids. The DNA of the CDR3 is TGTGCCAGCAGCGCCGGACGAGGTGCGGGCGGGGCAGATACGCAGTATTTT. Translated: CASSAGRGAGGADTQYF.

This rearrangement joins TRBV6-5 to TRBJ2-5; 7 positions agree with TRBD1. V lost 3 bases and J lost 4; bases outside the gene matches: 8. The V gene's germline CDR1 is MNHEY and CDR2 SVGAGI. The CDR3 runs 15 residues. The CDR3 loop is CASSYRGGVGETQYF. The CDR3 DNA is TGTGCCAGCAGTTATCGAGGGGGCGTGGGAGAGACCCAGTACTTC.

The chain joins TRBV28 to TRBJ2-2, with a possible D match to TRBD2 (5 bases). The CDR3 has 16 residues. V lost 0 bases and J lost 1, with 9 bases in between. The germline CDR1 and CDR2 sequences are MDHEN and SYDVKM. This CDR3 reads CASSLWGSENTGELFF. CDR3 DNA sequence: TGTGCCAGCAGTTTATGGGGTAGCGAGAACACCGGGGAGCTGTTTTTT. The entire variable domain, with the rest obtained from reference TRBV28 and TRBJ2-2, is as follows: DVKVTQSSRYLVKRTGEKVFLECVQDMDHENMFWYRQDPGLGLRLIYFSYDVKMKEKGDIPEGYSVSREKKERFSLILESASTNQTSMYLCASSLWGSENTGELFFGEGSRLTVL.

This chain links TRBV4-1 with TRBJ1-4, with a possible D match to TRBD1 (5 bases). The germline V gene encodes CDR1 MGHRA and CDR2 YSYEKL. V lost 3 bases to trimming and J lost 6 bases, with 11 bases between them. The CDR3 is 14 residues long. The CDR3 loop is CASSQGPRDEKLFF. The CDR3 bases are TGCGCCAGCAGCCAGGGGCCCCGGGATGAAAAACTGTTTTTT.

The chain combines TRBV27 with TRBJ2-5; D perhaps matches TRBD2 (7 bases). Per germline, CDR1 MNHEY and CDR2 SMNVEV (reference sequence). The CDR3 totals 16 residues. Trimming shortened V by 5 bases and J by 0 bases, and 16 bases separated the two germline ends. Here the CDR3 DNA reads TGTGCCAGCAGTCGCCGGACAGCGGGGTACCAAGAGACCCAGTACTTC. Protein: CASSRRTAGYQETQYF.

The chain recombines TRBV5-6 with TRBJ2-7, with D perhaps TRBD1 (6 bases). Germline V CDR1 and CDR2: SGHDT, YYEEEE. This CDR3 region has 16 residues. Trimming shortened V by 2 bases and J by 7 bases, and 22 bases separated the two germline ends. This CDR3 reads CASSLFTGTRGWEQYF. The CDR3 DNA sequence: TGTGCCAGCAGCTTATTCACCGGGACACGGGGTTGGGAGCAGTACTTC.